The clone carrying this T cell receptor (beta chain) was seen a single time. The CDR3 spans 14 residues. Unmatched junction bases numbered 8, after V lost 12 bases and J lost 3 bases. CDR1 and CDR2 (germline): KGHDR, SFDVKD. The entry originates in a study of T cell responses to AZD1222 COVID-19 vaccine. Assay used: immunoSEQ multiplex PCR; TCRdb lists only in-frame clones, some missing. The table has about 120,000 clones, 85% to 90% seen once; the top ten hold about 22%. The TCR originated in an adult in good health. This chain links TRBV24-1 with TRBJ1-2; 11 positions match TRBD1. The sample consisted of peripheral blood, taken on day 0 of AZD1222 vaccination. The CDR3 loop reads CAGQGARFDYGYTF. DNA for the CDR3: TGTGCCGGACAGGGGGCGCGTTTTGACTATGGCTACACCTTC.